This T cell receptor (beta chain) was observed in a study of T cell repertoires in cytomegalovirus infection. Study overall: It can be stated that public TCR beta signatures indicated CMV infection as well as a matching HLA type. Study findings and constraints: Ex vivo responses were dominated by HLA-C-restricted CMV-specific TCR beta clonotypes. Summed public TCR beta family frequency identified CMV carriers bearing the relevant HLA.

TCRdb analysed the reads with MiXCR anew, one entry per CDR3 protein. The data show roughly 230,000 distinct CDR3 sequences, roughly 20% seen once. A word on this clonotype: The target antigen is unknown.

V lost 5 bases, J lost 2 bases, and 15 bases lay in between. This CDR3 has 16 amino acids. The sample comprised CD8+ T cells from PBMCs. The chain is built from TRBV12-3 or TRBV12-4 and TRBJ2-2; D is undetermined. The receptor was derived from a human donor in good health (CMV status not recorded). Some clones in this sample may be carry-over from other donors' samples. The CDR3: CASSPPPPRNTGELFF. The CDR3 DNA reads TGTGCCAGCAGTCCCCCCCCCCCACGAAACACCGGGGAGCTGTTTTTT.